This T cell receptor beta chain was recorded in a study of OX40 agonist ivuxolimab in advanced cancers. Sequencing was performed with immunoSEQ multiplex PCR; in TCRdb, only in-frame clones are kept and a portion is missing. The sample contains 70,000 to 85,000 clones, 70% to 90% of which appear only once. This receptor was obtained from an adult with an advanced solid tumor such as melanoma, head and neck, liver or kidney cancer. The sample consisted of CD4+ or CD8+ T cells sorted from blood, taken in a trial of the OX40 agonist ivuxolimab.

The CDR3 DNA reads TGTGCCAGCAGCCCCGAAGTAACAGGCCCCTATGGCTACACCTTC. Amino acids: CASSPEVTGPYGYTF. The V and J genes are TRBV7-3 and TRBJ1-2; TRBD1 might be the D (5 bases). The CDR3 runs to 15 residues. CDR1 is SGHTA and CDR2 is FQGTGA in the germline V gene. Trimming left V 5 bases short and J 4 bases short, with 17 bases between.